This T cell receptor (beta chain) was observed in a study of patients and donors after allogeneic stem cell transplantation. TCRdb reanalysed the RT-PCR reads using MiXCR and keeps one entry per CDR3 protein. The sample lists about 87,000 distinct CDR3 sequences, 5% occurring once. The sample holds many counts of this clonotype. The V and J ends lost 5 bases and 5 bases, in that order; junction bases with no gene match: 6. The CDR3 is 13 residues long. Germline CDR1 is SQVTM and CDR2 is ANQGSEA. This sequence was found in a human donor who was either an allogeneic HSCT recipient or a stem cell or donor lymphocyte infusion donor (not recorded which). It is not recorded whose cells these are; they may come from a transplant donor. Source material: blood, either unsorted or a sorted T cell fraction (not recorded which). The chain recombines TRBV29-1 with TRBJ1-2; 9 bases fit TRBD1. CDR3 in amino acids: CSVRSTGGYGYTF. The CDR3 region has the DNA TGCAGCGTTAGGTCGACAGGGGGTTATGGCTACACCTTC. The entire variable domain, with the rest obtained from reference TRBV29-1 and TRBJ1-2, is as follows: SAVISQKPSRDICQRGTSLTIQCQVDSQVTMMFWYRQQPGQSLTLIATANQGSEATYESGFVIDKFPISRPNLTFSTLTVSNMSPEDSSIYLCSVRSTGGYGYTFGSGTRLTVV.